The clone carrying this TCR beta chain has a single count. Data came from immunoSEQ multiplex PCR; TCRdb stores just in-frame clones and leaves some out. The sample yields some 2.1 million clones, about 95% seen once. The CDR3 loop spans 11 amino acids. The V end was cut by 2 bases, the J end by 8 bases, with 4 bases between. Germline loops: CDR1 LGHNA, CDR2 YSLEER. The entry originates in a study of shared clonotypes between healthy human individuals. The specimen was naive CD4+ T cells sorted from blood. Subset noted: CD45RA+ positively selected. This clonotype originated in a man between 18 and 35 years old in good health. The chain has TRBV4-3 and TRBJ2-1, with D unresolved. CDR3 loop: CASSQRHEQFF. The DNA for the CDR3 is TGCGCCAGCAGCCAAAGGCATGAGCAGTTCTTC.